The 20 T cell receptor beta chains in this list originate from one sample, sequenced in a study of blood T cell repertoires in COVID-19. Clones were read by immunoSEQ multiplex PCR, and TCRdb kept only the in-frame ones, dropping some. The repertoire holds under 130,000 clones, with roughly 81% as singletons. The sequencing sample was made of peripheral blood. Source of these receptors: a human donor in a cohort sampled during active COVID-19.

This sequence joins TRBV5-4 and TRBJ2-1; perhaps TRBD1 as D (6 bases). The CDR3 covers 13 residues. The V end was cut by 0 bases, the J end by 15 bases, with 16 bases between. Germline CDR1 is SGHNT and CDR2 is YYREEE (reference sequence). CDR3 sequence: CASSLDGQQVWFF. The DNA for the CDR3 is TGTGCCAGCAGCTTGGATGGACAGCAGGTATGGTTCTTC.

The chain has TRBV4-3 and TRBJ2-6; no clear D. The V end was cut by 3 bases, the J end by 0 bases, with 9 bases between. Germline CDR1 is LGHNA and CDR2 is YSLEER. There are 16 residues in the CDR3. CDR3 nucleotides: TGCGCCAGCAGCCAGGGTTGGAGCTCTGGGGCCAACGTCCTGACTTTC. Translation: CASSQGWSSGANVLTF.

The chain combines TRBV13 with TRBJ2-7; 7 bases line up with TRBD1. The CDR3 length is 16 residues. With 0 bases clipped from V and 1 base from J, the junction kept 6 bases outside the gene matches. Germline lookup yields CDR1 PRHDT and CDR2 FYEKMQ (reference sequence). The CDR3 DNA reads TGTGCCAGCAGCTTAGGCCTGACAGGGTATTCCTACGAGCAGTACTTC. Protein: CASSLGLTGYSYEQYF.

The rearrangement links TRBV7-7 to TRBJ2-2; the D gene is possibly TRBD1 (5 bases). V shed 5 bases and J shed 5 bases, with 15 bases lying between them. Germline V gene lookup returns CDR1 SSHAT and CDR2 FNYEAQ (reference sequence). The CDR3 spans 15 residues. The CDR3 spells CASSLGAGLTGELFF. The CDR3, as DNA: TGTGCCAGCAGCCTAGGGGCAGGGCTGACCGGGGAGCTGTTTTTT.

The rearrangement links TRBV3-1 (or the pseudogene TRBV3-2) to TRBJ1-5; no definite D call. This CDR3 is 14 amino acids long. Germline CDR1 reads LGHDT; CDR2 reads YNNKEL (reference sequence). Between the trimmed V and J ends, which lost 0 bases and 7 bases, there was a span of 10 bases. The CDR3 DNA is TGTGCCAGCAGCCAAGATTGGGCAGAACAGCCCCAGCATTTT. It yields the protein CASSQDWAEQPQHF.

The chain is built from TRBV4-1 and TRBJ1-6, with TRBD1 matching over 7 bases. CDR1 is MGHRA and CDR2 is YSYEKL in the germline V gene. The CDR3 extends over 17 amino acids. V was pared by 4 bases and J by 5 bases, with 11 bases of the junction left unmatched. The CDR3 nucleotides read TGCGCCAGCAGCCGAGGGGACAGACGAATAAATAATTCACCCCTCCACTTT. This gives the protein CASSRGDRRINNSPLHF.

The genes are TRBV11-1 and TRBJ1-1; 9 bases align to TRBD1. V gave up 10 bases and J gave up 4 bases; unmatched junction bases: 10. The CDR3 consists of 14 residues. Germline lookup yields CDR1 SGHAT and CDR2 FQDESV (reference sequence). In DNA, the CDR3 is TGTGCCAACCTAAACAGGGGGCTGAGCACTGAAGCTTTCTTT. Encoded protein: CANLNRGLSTEAFF.

The chain has TRBV24-1 and TRBJ1-6; D gene unclear. The germline gives CDR1 KGHDR, CDR2 SFDVKD. Trimming removed 5 bases from V and 6 bases from J, with 7 bases in between. This CDR3 region has 13 residues. In DNA, the CDR3 is TGTGCCACCAGTGCGCAGTTTAATTCACCCCTCCACTTT. It specifies CATSAQFNSPLHF.

V and J are TRBV25-1 and TRBJ1-1, with a tentative D call TRBD1 (5 bases). This CDR3 comprises 12 residues. Per germline, CDR1 MGHDK and CDR2 SYGVNS. Between the trimmed V and J ends, which lost 8 bases and 0 bases, there was a span of 7 bases. As DNA, the CDR3 is TGTGCCAGCGGGACTCTGAACACTGAAGCTTTCTTT. The encoded protein is CASGTLNTEAFF.

The CDR3 loop reads CASSPKATLTGGYDTIYF. CDR3 coding DNA: TGTGCCAGCAGCCCCAAAGCCACCTTGACAGGGGGTTACGACACCATATATTTT. The chain is built from TRBV7-9 and TRBJ1-3, with 9 nucleotides matching TRBD1. Per the germline V gene, CDR1 is SEHNR and CDR2 is FQNEAQ (reference sequence). The CDR3 length is 18 residues. J lost 8 bases, V lost 5 bases, and 19 bases had no gene match.

The genes are TRBV5-1 and TRBJ1-1, with D possibly being TRBD1 (5 bases). The V gene's germline CDR1 is SGHRS and CDR2 YFSETQ. The CDR3 is 13 residues long. The V end was cut by 4 bases, the J end by 1 base, with 8 bases between. In DNA, the CDR3 is TGCGCCAGCAGCACCACAGGGAACACTGAAGCTTTCTTT. It translates to CASSTTGNTEAFF.

The V gene is TRBV7-9, the J gene TRBJ2-7, with TRBD2 matching 11 bases. V was clipped by 6 bases and J by 3 bases; unmatched bases: 4. CDR3 size: 14 residues. In germline, CDR1 is SEHNR, CDR2 FQNEAQ (reference sequence). The CDR3 loop reads CASRATSGGYEQYF. In DNA form, the CDR3 reads TGTGCCAGCAGGGCTACTAGCGGGGGCTACGAGCAGTACTTC.

The chain recombines TRBV30 with TRBJ2-1, with 8 bases identical to TRBD1. CDR3 length: 13 amino acids. CDR1 GTSNPN and CDR2 SVGIG come from the germline V gene (reference sequence). V lost 4 bases and J lost 5; bases outside the gene matches: 4. The CDR3 region has the DNA TGTGCCTGGACCCAGGGGGCAGACAATGAGCAGTTCTTC. Translating gives CAWTQGADNEQFF.

The V and J genes are TRBV2 and TRBJ1-5; TRBD1 matches 10 bases. Trimming cost V 4 bases and J 5 bases; bases outside gene matches: 5. Per the germline V gene, CDR1 is SNHLY and CDR2 is FYNNEI. CDR3 length: 15 amino acids. CDR3: CASSGGQGHYQPQHF. For the CDR3, the DNA is TGTGCCAGCAGTGGGGGACAGGGGCATTATCAGCCCCAGCATTTT.

The V call is TRBV4-2, the J call TRBJ1-1; 9 nucleotides match TRBD1. V lost 4 bases and J lost 5; bases outside the gene matches: 11. The CDR3 spans 16 residues. Germline-derived CDR1 and CDR2 are LGHNA and YNFKEQ. The CDR3 protein is CASSPLGTGLLTEAFF. The DNA for the CDR3 is TGTGCCAGCAGCCCCCTGGGGACAGGGCTTCTGACTGAAGCTTTCTTT.

The chain carries TRBV29-1 and TRBJ2-1; 11 nucleotides align to TRBD2. Germline V gives CDR1 SQVTM, CDR2 ANQGSEA. After removal of 7 bases from V and 6 bases from J, the junction contained 11 bases not matched to a gene. The CDR3 length is 15 residues. In DNA, the CDR3 is TGCAGCGGAAGAGAACTAGCGGGAGATATCAATGAGCAGTTCTTC. It translates to CSGRELAGDINEQFF.

The chain recombines TRBV6-5 with TRBJ2-2; D is unresolved. Germline V gene sequence: CDR1 MNHEY, CDR2 SVGAGI. V shed 0 bases and J shed 5 bases, with 10 bases lying between them. This CDR3 has 15 amino acids. CDR3 in amino acids: CASSYSTTLTGELFF. DNA for the CDR3: TGTGCCAGCAGTTACTCGACAACGTTGACCGGGGAGCTGTTTTTT.

The rearrangement joins TRBV19 to TRBJ1-1, with D possibly being TRBD1 (6 bases). CDR3 length: 15 residues. With 6 bases removed from V and 2 bases from J, the gap between germline ends came to 16 bases. CDR1 LNHDA and CDR2 SQIVND come from the germline V gene (reference sequence). CDR3 nucleotide sequence: TGTGCCAGTAGAACAGACAGGACCTATAACACTGAAGCTTTCTTT. This translates into CASRTDRTYNTEAFF.

A single count supports this clone. The CDR3 sequence is CASSLGRGPGGRGNYGYTF. CDR3 nucleotides: TGCGCCAGCAGCTTGGGACGGGGCCCGGGGGGGCGCGGAAACTATGGCTACACCTTC. The rearrangement joins TRBV5-1 to TRBJ1-2, with TRBD1 as a possible D gene (6 bases). Trimming pared 0 bases from V and 2 bases from J, leaving 23 bases between. This CDR3 has 19 amino acids. CDR1 SGHRS and CDR2 YFSETQ come from the germline V gene. The whole variable domain, remainder taken from reference TRBV5-1 and TRBJ1-2, is KAGVTQTPRYLIKTRGQQVTLSCSPISGHRSVSWYQQTPGQGLQFLFEYFSETQRNKGNFPGRFSGRQFSNSRSEMNVSTLELGDSALYLCASSLGRGPGGRGNYGYTFGSGTRLTVV.

V and J are TRBV12-5 and TRBJ1-1, with 10 bases matching TRBD1. This CDR3 has 16 residues. The germline CDR1 and CDR2 sequences are LGHNT and FRNRAP. Trimming removed 2 bases from V and 4 bases from J; junction bases left unmatched: 7. The CDR3 region is CASGLSPGQGSTEAFF. In DNA, the CDR3 is TGTGCTAGTGGTTTGTCCCCGGGACAGGGGAGCACTGAAGCTTTCTTT.